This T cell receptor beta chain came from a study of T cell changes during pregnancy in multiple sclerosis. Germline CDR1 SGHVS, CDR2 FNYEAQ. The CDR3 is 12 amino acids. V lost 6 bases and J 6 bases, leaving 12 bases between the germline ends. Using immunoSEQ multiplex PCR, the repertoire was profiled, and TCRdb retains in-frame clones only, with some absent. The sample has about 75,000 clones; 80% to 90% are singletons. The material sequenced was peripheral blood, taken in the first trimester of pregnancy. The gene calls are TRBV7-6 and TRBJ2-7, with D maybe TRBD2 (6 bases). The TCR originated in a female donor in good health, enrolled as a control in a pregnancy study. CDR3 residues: CASSQGGTEQYF. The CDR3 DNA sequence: TGTGCCAGCAGTCAGGGAGGTACCGAGCAGTACTTC.